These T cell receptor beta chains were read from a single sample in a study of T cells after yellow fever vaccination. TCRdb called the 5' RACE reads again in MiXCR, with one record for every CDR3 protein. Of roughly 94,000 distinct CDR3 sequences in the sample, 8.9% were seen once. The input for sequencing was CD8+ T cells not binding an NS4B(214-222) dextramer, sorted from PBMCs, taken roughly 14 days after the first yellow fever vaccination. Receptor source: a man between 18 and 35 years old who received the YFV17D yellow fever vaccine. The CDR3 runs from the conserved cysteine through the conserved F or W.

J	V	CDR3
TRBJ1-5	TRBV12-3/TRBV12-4	CASSSQPVGGGSQQPQHF
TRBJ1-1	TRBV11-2	CASSLGIGGWSEAFF
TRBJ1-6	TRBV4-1	CASSRTGNNSPLHF
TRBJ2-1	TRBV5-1	CASSPVGGGDSDEQFF
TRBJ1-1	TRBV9	CASSVEGRTEAFF
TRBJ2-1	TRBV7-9	CASSYRDRLGDEQFF
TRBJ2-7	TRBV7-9	CASSPWEGRHTYEQYF
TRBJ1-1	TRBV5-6	CASSFVYTEAFF
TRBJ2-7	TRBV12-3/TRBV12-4	CASSLVPEPTYEQYF
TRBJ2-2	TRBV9	CASRELNTGELFF
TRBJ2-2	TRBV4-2	CASSQVGGVIHTGELFF
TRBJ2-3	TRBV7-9	CASSPGTTGFTDTQYF
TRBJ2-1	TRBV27	CASSLVAGGSGWQFF
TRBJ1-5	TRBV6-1	CASSPSRGQPQHF
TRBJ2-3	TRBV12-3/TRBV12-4	CASREGLDTDTQYF
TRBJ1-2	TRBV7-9	CASSLAGIYGYTF
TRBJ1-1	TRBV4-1	CASSPPSGGTEAFF
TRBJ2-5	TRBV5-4	CASRKPGLAAETQYF
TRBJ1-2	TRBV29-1	CSGAWDSNYGYTF
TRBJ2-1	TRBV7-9	CASSLDLTSAHEQFF